This T cell receptor beta chain was recovered during a study of shared clonotypes between healthy human individuals. Study-level results: Naive subsets, compared against memory subsets, generally had larger estimated richness values.

This CDR3 comprises 16 residues. V was shortened by 2 bases and J by 2 bases, with 15 bases between the two germline ends. Worth noting for this clone: Its antigen is as yet unknown.

The table came from immunoSEQ multiplex PCR; TCRdb's copy has only in-frame clones and leaves some out. The table has some 1 million clones, around 74% seen once. The origin of this receptor is a man aged 18 to 35 in good health. Material: memory CD4+ T cells sorted from blood. Noted subset: CD45RA-negative fraction. V and J are TRBV23-1 and TRBJ2-5; either TRBD1 or TRBD2 may supply D (5 bases each). TRBV23-1 is assigned to the ORF class and has an uncertain function. The CDR3, as DNA: TGCGCCAGCAGTCAAGGGGACCGTCTCCCACAAGAGACCCAGTACTTC. Translating gives CASSQGDRLPQETQYF.